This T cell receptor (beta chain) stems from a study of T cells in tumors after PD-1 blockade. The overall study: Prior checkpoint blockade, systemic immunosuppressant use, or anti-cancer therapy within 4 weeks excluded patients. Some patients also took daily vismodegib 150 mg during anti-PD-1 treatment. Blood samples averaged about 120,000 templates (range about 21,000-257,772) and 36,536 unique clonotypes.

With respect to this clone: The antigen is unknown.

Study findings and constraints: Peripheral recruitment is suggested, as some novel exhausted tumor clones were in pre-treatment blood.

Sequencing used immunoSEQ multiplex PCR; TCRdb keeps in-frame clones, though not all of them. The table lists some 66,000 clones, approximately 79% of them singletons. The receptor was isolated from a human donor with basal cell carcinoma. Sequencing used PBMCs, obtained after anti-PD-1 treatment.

The CDR3 nucleotides are TGTGCCAGCAGCTTGCGTCTCCAGGGGGGCAATGAGCAGTTCTTC. Translated: CASSLRLQGGNEQFF. V gene TRBV5-5 combines with J gene TRBJ2-1, with D perhaps TRBD1 (7 bases). The CDR3 is 15 residues long. Germline CDR1 and CDR2: SGHKS and YYEKEE (reference sequence). V was pared by 1 base and J by 6 bases, with 14 bases between.